Described below is a single T cell receptor beta chain sequence and its context. What it binds is unknown. Libraries were prepared by immunoSEQ multiplex PCR; TCRdb keeps only in-frame clonotypes and omits some of them. The sample yields more than 2,000,000 clones, approximately 92% seen once. This sample is drawn from a study of shared clonotypes between healthy human individuals. Study-wide points: Larger estimated richness was generally recorded for naive subsets relative to memory subsets.

Germline CDR1 is MNHEY and CDR2 is SMNVEV (reference sequence). The V gene end was trimmed by 6 bases and the J gene end by 4 bases; junction bases not matched to a gene: 5. The CDR3 covers 15 residues. The investigators split CD4+ cells into a CD45RA+ naive subset and a CD45RA-negative memory subset. This sequence originates from a man between 18 and 29 years old in good health. Sequenced input: naive CD4+ T cells sorted from blood. This sample's subset: CD45RA+ positively selected. This chain uses TRBV27 with TRBJ1-6, with TRBD1 identical over 8 bases. The CDR3 spells CASRGTGLYNSPLHF. DNA of the CDR3: TGTGCCAGCAGGGGGACAGGCCTTTATAATTCACCCCTCCACTTT.